This entry is about one TCR beta chain. This sample was taken from a study of T-cell reconstitution after alpha-beta-depleted transplantation in children. Trimming cost V 1 base and J 3 bases, with 9 bases left between them. In germline, CDR1 is MNHEY, CDR2 SVGEGT. CDR3 length equals 14 residues. As it was prepared, the TCRbeta library received unique molecular identifiers. TCRdb re-called the PCR reads with MiXCR, one entry per CDR3 protein. The table has some 490,000 distinct CDR3 sequences, 9.5% to 15% seen once. This chain joins TRBV6-2 or TRBV6-3 and TRBJ1-1; maybe TRBD1 (5 bases). The TCR was taken from a human donor who donated a stem cell graft to a child with combined immunodeficiency. The sequencing here drew on PBMCs from the stem cell graft donor, taken from the stem cell graft. The CDR3 region has the DNA TGTGCCAGCAGTTACTTCGGCAGGGACACTGAAGCTTTCTTT. It yields the protein CASSYFGRDTEAFF.